This entry lists 10 T cell receptor beta chains sequenced from one sample in a study of T-cell memory formation after mild COVID-19. TCRdb reprocessed the 5' RACE reads via MiXCR and lists one record per CDR3 protein. Counted here are some 320,000 distinct CDR3 sequences, less than 20% occurring once; the ten biggest clones make up about 22%. Source material: PBMCs or a T cell subset sorted from them (not recorded which). The receptor source for this set is a man between 18 and 29 years old who had mild COVID-19 (a few samples of this study predate the infection). Cell type and time point are not known.

In this sample, this clonotype turned up many times. The chain carries TRBV5-5 and TRBJ2-1; no definite D call. Germline-derived CDR1 and CDR2 are SGHKS and YYEKEE (reference sequence). V lost 0 bases and J lost 0, with 10 bases in between. This CDR3 is 16 amino acids long. This chain's CDR3 is CASSLVVGPSYNEQFF. The CDR3 DNA sequence: TGTGCCAGCAGCTTGGTCGTGGGCCCCTCCTACAATGAGCAGTTCTTC.

This clonotype has just a few counts. J is TRBJ1-6 and V is TRBV2; the D is unclear. The germline gives CDR1 SNHLY, CDR2 FYNNEI. The CDR3 contains 14 residues. Between the trimmed V and J ends, which lost 7 bases and 0 bases, there was a span of 7 bases. The CDR3 bases are TGTGCCAGCACCACGAGCTCCTATAATTCACCCCTCCACTTT. As protein: CASTTSSYNSPLHF.

A few counts support this clonotype. V usage is TRBV20-1 and J usage is TRBJ2-5; D may be TRBD2 (6 bases). The CDR3 is 16 residues long. V dropped 3 bases and J dropped 5 bases, with 22 bases sitting between them. The germline gives CDR1 DFQATT, CDR2 SNEGSKA (reference sequence). The CDR3 loop reads CSARWHTNPAGETQYF. The CDR3 DNA reads TGCAGTGCTAGGTGGCACACCAACCCGGCGGGGGAGACCCAGTACTTC.

The rearrangement links TRBV2 to TRBJ2-7, with 8 bases aligning to TRBD2. J lost 2 bases, V lost 2 bases, and 5 bases had no gene match. The CDR3 runs 15 residues. Germline CDR1 is SNHLY and CDR2 is FYNNEI. CDR3 in amino acids: CASSERSGSPYEQYF. For the CDR3, the DNA is TGTGCCAGCAGTGAAAGAAGCGGGAGCCCCTACGAGCAGTACTTC. Full variable domain (rest looked up from reference TRBV2 and TRBJ2-7): EPEVTQTPSHQVTQMGQEVILRCVPISNHLYFYWYRQILGQKVEFLVSFYNNEISEKSEIFDDQFSVERPDGSNFTLKIRSTKLEDSAMYFCASSERSGSPYEQYFGPGTRLTVT.

This clonotype was recorded a few times. V and J are TRBV7-2 and TRBJ2-7, with 8 bases lining up with TRBD1. Looked up from germline, CDR1 is SGHTA and CDR2 is FQGNSA. There are 14 residues in the CDR3. V shed 4 bases and J 3 bases; nucleotides not matched to a gene: 5. CDR3 loop: CASSSGTGNYEQYF. The DNA for the CDR3 is TGTGCCAGCAGCTCGGGGACAGGTAACTACGAGCAGTACTTC.

The sample holds a few counts of this clonotype. This rearrangement joins TRBV14 to TRBJ2-3, with 8 bases matching TRBD1. After removal of 4 bases from V and 4 bases from J, the junction contained 7 bases not matched to a gene. Germline values: CDR1 SGHDN, CDR2 FVKESK. This CDR3 is built from 15 residues. As DNA, the CDR3 is TGTGCCAGCAGCCGTTCAGGGGGCAAGGCAGATACGCAGTATTTT. It specifies CASSRSGGKADTQYF.

This clonotype occurred many times. The chain links TRBV5-1 to TRBJ2-1, with TRBD1 identical over 7 bases. This CDR3 has 14 residues. Germline-derived CDR1 and CDR2 are SGHRS and YFSETQ. Trimming cost V 0 bases and J 5 bases; bases outside gene matches: 2. The CDR3 DNA is TGCGCCAGCAGCTTGGACAGGGGTGACAATGAGCAGTTCTTC. Its translation is CASSLDRGDNEQFF. Looking up the rest from reference TRBV5-1 and TRBJ2-1 gives the full variable domain: KAGVTQTPRYLIKTRGQQVTLSCSPISGHRSVSWYQQTPGQGLQFLFEYFSETQRNKGNFPGRFSGRQFSNSRSEMNVSTLELGDSALYLCASSLDRGDNEQFFGPGTRLTVL.

This rearrangement joins TRBV6-6 to TRBJ1-1, with unresolved D. From germline, CDR1 is MNHNY and CDR2 SVGAGI (reference sequence). Trimming stripped 0 bases from V and 2 bases from J, with 13 bases between. CDR3 size: 16 residues. The CDR3: CASSYSGRFLNTEAFF. CDR3 nucleotide sequence: TGTGCCAGCAGTTACTCGGGTCGATTCTTAAACACTGAAGCTTTCTTT.

The chain has TRBV6-6 and TRBJ2-5; D is possibly TRBD1 or TRBD2 (5 bases each). Germline loops: CDR1 MNHNY, CDR2 SVGAGI (reference sequence). V was trimmed by 1 base and J by 4 bases, leaving 10 bases between them. This CDR3 has 14 amino acids. For the CDR3, the DNA is TGTGCCAGCAGTTACTTCCGGGGCGGAGAGACCCAGTACTTC. It is translated as CASSYFRGGETQYF.

This clonotype was recorded at least ten times. The gene calls are TRBV30 and TRBJ2-1, with 12 bases lining up with TRBD2. Losses at the gene ends were 5 bases for V and 8 bases for J; bases not matched to a gene: 10. There are 15 residues in the CDR3. Germline CDR1 reads GTSNPN; CDR2 reads SVGIG (reference sequence). The CDR3 DNA sequence: TGTGCCTGGGCGCCCCTAGCGGGGGGGCCGGATGAGCAGTTCTTC. This gives the protein CAWAPLAGGPDEQFF.